This is a list of T cell receptor beta chains from one sample in a study of blood T cell repertoires in COVID-19. Profiling relied on immunoSEQ multiplex PCR, and the TCRdb table lists in-frame clones only, not all of them. The table has a few hundred thousand clones, around 89% seen once. The specimen was peripheral blood. The origin of the receptors is a man aged 40-50 years with acute or convalescent COVID-19. The CDR3 runs from the conserved cysteine through the conserved F or W. The order of the fields is J gene, clone size, D gene, V gene, CDR3 protein, CDR3 DNA. The D gene is left open where the match is weak. Where a row states a size, it is once, few, many or the class of an expanded clone; other rows omit it.

>TRBJ2-3|NA|TRBD1|TRBV9
CASSVTGGGDVGTDTQYF
TGTGCCAGCAGCGTAACAGGGGGCGGGGATGTTGGTACAGATACGCAGTATTTT
>TRBJ1-1|NA|NA|TRBV3-1/TRBV3-2
CASSRLDTLEAFF
TGTGCCAGCAGCCGATTAGACACACTTGAAGCTTTCTTT
>TRBJ1-2|NA|TRBD1|TRBV6-5
CASSKTGDYGYTF
TGTGCCAGCAGCAAGACAGGGGACTATGGCTACACCTTC
>TRBJ1-4|NA|NA|TRBV9
CASSVGMGQREKLFF
TGTGCCAGCAGCGTTGGTATGGGCCAGCGGGAAAAACTGTTTTTT
>TRBJ1-6|few|NA|TRBV19
CASSWTASSYNSPLHF
TGTGCCAGTAGTTGGACTGCTAGCTCCTATAATTCACCCCTCCACTTT
>TRBJ2-3|NA|TRBD2|TRBV5-3
CARSSGLAGAGDTQYF
TGTGCCAGAAGTTCAGGACTAGCGGGAGCCGGAGATACGCAGTATTTT
>TRBJ2-7|NA|TRBD1|TRBV6-5
CASSYGRGNYEQYF
TGTGCCAGCAGTTACGGCAGGGGGAACTACGAGCAGTACTTC
>TRBJ2-3|NA|TRBD1|TRBV5-1
CASSAGTGGATQYF
TGCGCCAGCAGCGCCGGGACAGGGGGCGCGACGCAGTATTTT
>TRBJ2-2|NA|TRBD2|TRBV15
CATSRSSGNGGGELFF
TGTGCCACCAGCAGATCCAGCGGGAACGGAGGCGGGGAGCTGTTTTTT
>TRBJ1-4|NA|TRBD1|TRBV13
CASSPGTGRSNEKLFF
TGTGCCAGCAGCCCGGGGACAGGGAGGTCTAATGAAAAACTGTTTTTT
>TRBJ1-4|NA|TRBD1|TRBV5-8
CASSPGQVNEKLFF
TGTGCCAGCAGCCCGGGACAGGTTAATGAAAAACTGTTTTTT
>TRBJ2-7|few|TRBD1|TRBV27
CASKRGQGGTSYEQYF
TGTGCCAGCAAACGGGGACAGGGAGGTACCTCCTACGAGCAGTACTTC
>TRBJ1-5|NA|NA|TRBV5-1
CASSLDGSNQPQHF
TGCGCCAGCAGCTTGGACGGTAGCAATCAGCCCCAGCATTTT
>TRBJ2-7|NA|TRBD1|TRBV5-1
CASSPRQGPYEQYF
TGCGCCAGCAGCCCTAGACAGGGTCCTTACGAGCAGTACTTC
>TRBJ1-2|NA|TRBD1|TRBV28
CASRVRPGQGFYGYTF
TGTGCCAGCAGGGTCAGACCGGGACAGGGGTTCTATGGCTACACCTTC
>TRBJ2-1|NA|TRBD1|TRBV5-6
CASSADRGNEQFF
TGTGCCAGCAGTGCGGACAGGGGCAATGAGCAGTTCTTC
>TRBJ2-7|NA|NA|TRBV28
CASSTVFPPRGNSDFSSYEQYF
TGTGCCAGCAGTACAGTTTTTCCTCCTAGGGGAAACTCCGACTTTTCCTCCTACGAGCAGTACTTC